This TCR beta chain was found in a study of OX40 agonist ivuxolimab in advanced cancers. Turning to the study itself: Hepatocellular carcinoma, melanoma, renal cell or head and neck cancer was diagnosed in the dose-escalation patients.

This clone was picked up one time. The repertoire was sequenced with immunoSEQ multiplex PCR; TCRdb's copy has only in-frame clones and lacks some. This sample yields 78,000 or so clones, of which roughly 90% are seen a single time; around 0.8% belongs to the top ten. CDR1 is ENHRY and CDR2 is SYGVKD in the germline V gene. Trimming took 6 bases from V and 9 from J, leaving 9 bases between them. The CDR3 consists of 12 residues. The source of this sequence is an adult with an advanced solid tumor such as melanoma, head and neck, liver or kidney cancer. This chain links TRBV10-3 with TRBJ1-6, with D tentatively TRBD1 (5 bases). Source: CD4+ or CD8+ T cells sorted from blood, taken in a trial of the OX40 agonist ivuxolimab. CDR3 DNA sequence: TGTGCCATCAGGGAGGGGAGTTCACCCCTCCACTTT. Translated, it gives CAIREGSSPLHF.